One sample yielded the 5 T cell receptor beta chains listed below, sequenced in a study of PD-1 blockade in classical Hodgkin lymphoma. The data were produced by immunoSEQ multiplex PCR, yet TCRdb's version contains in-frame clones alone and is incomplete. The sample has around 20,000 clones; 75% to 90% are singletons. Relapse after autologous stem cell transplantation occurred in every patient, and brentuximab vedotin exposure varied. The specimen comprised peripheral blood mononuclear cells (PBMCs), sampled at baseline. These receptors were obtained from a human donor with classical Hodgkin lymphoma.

Here the CDR3 DNA reads TGCGCCAGCAGCACTAGGGGACGGGGGATTTACAATGAGCAGTTCTTC. Translating it yields CASSTRGRGIYNEQFF. The V call is TRBV4-1, the J call TRBJ2-1, with a tentative D call TRBD2 (6 bases). V dropped 5 bases and J dropped 4 bases, with 18 bases sitting between them. The CDR3 has 16 residues. CDR1 and CDR2 from the germline V gene are MGHRA and YSYEKL.

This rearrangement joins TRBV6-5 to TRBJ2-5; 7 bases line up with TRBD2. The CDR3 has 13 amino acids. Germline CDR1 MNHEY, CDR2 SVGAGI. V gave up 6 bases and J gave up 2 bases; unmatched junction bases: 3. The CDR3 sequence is CASRGLSQETQYF. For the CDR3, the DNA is TGTGCCAGCAGGGGACTATCTCAAGAGACCCAGTACTTC.

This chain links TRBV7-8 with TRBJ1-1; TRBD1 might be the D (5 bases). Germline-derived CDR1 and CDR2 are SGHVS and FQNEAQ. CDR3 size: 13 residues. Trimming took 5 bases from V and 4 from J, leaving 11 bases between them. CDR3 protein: CASSRGEPTEAFF. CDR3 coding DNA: TGTGCCAGCAGCCGGGGGGAACCCACTGAAGCTTTCTTT. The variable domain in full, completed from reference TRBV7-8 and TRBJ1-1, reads GAGVSQSPRYKVAKRGQDVALRCDPISGHVSLFWYQQALGQGPEFLTYFQNEAQLDKSGLPSDRFFAERPEGSVSTLKIQRTQQEDSAVYLCASSRGEPTEAFFGQGTRLTVV.

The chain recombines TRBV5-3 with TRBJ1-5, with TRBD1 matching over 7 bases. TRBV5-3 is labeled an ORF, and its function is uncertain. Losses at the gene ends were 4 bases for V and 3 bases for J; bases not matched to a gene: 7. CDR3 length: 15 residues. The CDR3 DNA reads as TGTGCCAGAAGCAGCCGGGACAGAGACAATCAGCCCCAGCATTTT. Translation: CARSSRDRDNQPQHF.

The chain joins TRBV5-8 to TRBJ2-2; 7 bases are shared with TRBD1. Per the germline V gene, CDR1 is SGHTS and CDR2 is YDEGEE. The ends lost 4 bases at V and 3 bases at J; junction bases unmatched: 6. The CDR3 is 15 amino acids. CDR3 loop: CASSLQGVDTGELFF. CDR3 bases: TGTGCCAGCAGCCTTCAGGGGGTGGACACCGGGGAGCTGTTTTTT.